Shown below are 3 T cell receptor beta chains from a single sample sequenced in a study of T cell responses to AZD1222 COVID-19 vaccine. Generated by immunoSEQ multiplex PCR, the TCRdb table keeps only in-frame clones and is missing some. The sample has about 110,000 clones; around nine tenths are singletons. The input for sequencing was peripheral blood, taken on day 0 of AZD1222 vaccination. The receptors come from an adult in good health.

CDR3 coding DNA: TGCAGCGTAGCTCTAGCGGGGGCTAACACAGATACGCAGTATTTT. As protein: CSVALAGANTDTQYF. The chain carries TRBV29-1 and TRBJ2-3; TRBD2 matches at 10 bases. The CDR3 contains 15 residues. Germline V CDR1 and CDR2: SQVTM, ANQGSEA. V lost 6 bases and J lost 2; bases outside the gene matches: 8.

This CDR3 is CASSLTRASPREKLFF. The CDR3 bases are TGTGCCAGCAGCTTAACTCGGGCCTCACCTAGGGAAAAACTGTTTTTT. The chain recombines TRBV7-2 with TRBJ1-4; unclear D gene. With 2 bases removed from V and 8 bases from J, the gap between germline ends came to 18 bases. The CDR3 runs 16 residues. Germline loops: CDR1 SGHTA, CDR2 FQGNSA.

The chain uses TRBV11-2 and TRBJ1-4; D remains unclear. Germline assignment: CDR1 SGHAT and CDR2 FQNNGV. Trimming left V 3 bases short and J 3 bases short, with 11 bases between. The CDR3 extends over 15 amino acids. CDR3 nucleotides: TGTGCCAGCAGCTTCGCACTAGTAGCTAATGAAAAACTGTTTTTT. Translating it yields CASSFALVANEKLFF.